This T cell receptor beta chain derives from a study of T cell changes during pregnancy in multiple sclerosis. The germline V gene encodes CDR1 SGHRS and CDR2 YFSETQ. The V end was cut by 0 bases, the J end by 4 bases, with 18 bases between. The CDR3 covers 17 residues. The protocol was immunoSEQ multiplex PCR, while the TCRdb copy is restricted to in-frame clones and leaves out a portion. The sample has 45,000 to 50,000 clones; 94% are singletons. In its sample, this clone was seen once. The sample here was CD8+ T cells from peripheral blood mononuclear cells, taken before pregnancy. The receptor's source is a female donor with multiple sclerosis, enrolled in a pregnancy study. The chain is built from TRBV5-1 and TRBJ2-3; the D gene is possibly TRBD1 (7 bases). CDR3 bases: TGCGCCAGCAGCTTGGGCGGGGACAGTTCCCTTTCAGATACGCAGTATTTT. Translation gives CASSLGGDSSLSDTQYF.